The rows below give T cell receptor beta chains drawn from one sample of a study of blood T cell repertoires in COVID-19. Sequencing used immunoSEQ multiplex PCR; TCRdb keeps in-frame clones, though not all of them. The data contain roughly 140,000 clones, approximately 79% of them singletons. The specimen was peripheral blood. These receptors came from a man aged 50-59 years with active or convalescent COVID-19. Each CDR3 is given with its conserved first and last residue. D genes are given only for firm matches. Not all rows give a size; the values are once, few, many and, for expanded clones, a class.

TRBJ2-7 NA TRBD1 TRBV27 TGTGCCAGCAGTCCCGGGACAGGGGCCTCCTACGAGCAGTACTTC CASSPGTGASYEQYF
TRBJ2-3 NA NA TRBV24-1 TGTGCCACCAGTGATTCGGAGGTCCGCGATTTATATACGCAGTATTTT CATSDSEVRDLYTQYF
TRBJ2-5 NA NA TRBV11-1 TGTGCCAGCAGCCGCTCGCGGGGCGGACAAGAGACCCAGTACTTC CASSRSRGGQETQYF
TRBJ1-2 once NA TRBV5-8 TGTGCCAGCAGCTTGGACTCCTTCTATGGCTACACCTTC CASSLDSFYGYTF
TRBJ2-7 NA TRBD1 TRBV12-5 TGTGCTAGTGGTTCCCGGGACAGGGTGTACGAGCAGTACTTC CASGSRDRVYEQYF
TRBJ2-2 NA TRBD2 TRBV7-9 TGTGCCAGCAGCCTAAGGCCTAGCGGGAGTTGGAGCGGGGAGCTGTTTTTT CASSLRPSGSWSGELFF
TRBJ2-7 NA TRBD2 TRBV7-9 TGTGCCAGCAGCTCCCGGGGGGAGCTCGAGCAGTACTTC CASSSRGELEQYF
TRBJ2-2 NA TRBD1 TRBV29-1 TGCAGCGCAGGGGGCCGGACCGGGGAGCTGTTTTTT CSAGGRTGELFF
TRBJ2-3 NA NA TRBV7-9 TGTGCCAGCAGCTTAAACTACCTCTTCACAGATACGCAGTATTTT CASSLNYLFTDTQYF
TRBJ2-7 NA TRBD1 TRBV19 TGTGCCAGTAGTCTCTCCCCGGGACAGGGCTACGAGCAGTACTTC CASSLSPGQGYEQYF
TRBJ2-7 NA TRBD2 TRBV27 TGTGCCAGCAGTTCTTGGGGGACTAGCGGGACTTACGAGCAGTACTTC CASSSWGTSGTYEQYF
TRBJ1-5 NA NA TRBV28 TGTGCCAGCTGCATTCGGAGGGAGCCCCAGCATTTT CASCIRREPQHF
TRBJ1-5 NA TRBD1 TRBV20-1 TGCAGTGCTAGTAAGGGGGCGAGGGATCAGCCCCAGCATTTT CSASKGARDQPQHF
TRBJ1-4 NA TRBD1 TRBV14 TGTGCCAGCAGCCAATCCTCAGGGGGAGGAAAACTGTTTTTT CASSQSSGGGKLFF
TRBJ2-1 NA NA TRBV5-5 TGTGCCAGCAGCCCATCCTACAATGAGCAGTTCTTC CASSPSYNEQFF
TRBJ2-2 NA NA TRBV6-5 TGTGCCAGCAGATTTCAGGTGAACGGCGGGGAGCTGTTTTTT CASRFQVNGGELFF
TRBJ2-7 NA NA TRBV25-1 TGTGCCAGCAGGGAGGGGCCGAGCGACGAGCAGTACTTC CASREGPSDEQYF
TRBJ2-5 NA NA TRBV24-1 TGTGCCACCAGTGACGCAGCCCCTCCTGGTAGCGGACAAGAGACCCAGTACTTC CATSDAAPPGSGQETQYF
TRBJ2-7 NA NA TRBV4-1 TGCGCCAGCAGCCAAGAATTTTCCGGGTCCCGGCAGCAGTACTTC CASSQEFSGSRQQYF
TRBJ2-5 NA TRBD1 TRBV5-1 TGCGCCAGCAGCCCGAGTGCAGGGGGACAAGAGACCCAGTACTTC CASSPSAGGQETQYF
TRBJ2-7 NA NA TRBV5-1 TGCGCCAGCAAACAGGTCGGGTCCTACGAGCAGTACTTC CASKQVGSYEQYF
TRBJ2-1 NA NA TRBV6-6 TGTGCCAGCAGCAGTTATAGCGGCAATGAGCAGTTCTTC CASSSYSGNEQFF
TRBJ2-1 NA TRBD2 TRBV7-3 TGTGCCAGCAGCTTATCAGCTAGCGGGTACTACAATGAGCAGTTCTTC CASSLSASGYYNEQFF
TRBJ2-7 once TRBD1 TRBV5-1 TGCGCCAGCAGCTTTGCCCCTGACAGGGGGATGTACGAGCAGTACTTC CASSFAPDRGMYEQYF
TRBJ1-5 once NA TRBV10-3 TGTGCCATCAGTGAGTCCGGGGTAAGACGCAATCAGCCCCAGCATTTT CAISESGVRRNQPQHF
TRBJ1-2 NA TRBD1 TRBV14 TGTGCCAGCAGTCGGGACAGGGGGCAACCTAACTATGGCTACACCTTC CASSRDRGQPNYGYTF
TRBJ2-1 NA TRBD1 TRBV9 TGTGCCAGCAGCTCAGGGGGACAGCTAGGCAATGAGCAGTTCTTC CASSSGGQLGNEQFF
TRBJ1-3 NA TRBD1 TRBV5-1 TGCGCCAGCAGCTCCGGGACAGCCTCTGGAAACACCATATATTTT CASSSGTASGNTIYF
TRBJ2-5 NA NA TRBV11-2 TGTGCCAGCACCTTGGACTATTCAGAGACCCAGTACTTC CASTLDYSETQYF
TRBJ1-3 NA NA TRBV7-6 TGTGCCAGCAGCTTAGAAGCGGGGGGTAGTGGAAACACCATATATTTT CASSLEAGGSGNTIYF
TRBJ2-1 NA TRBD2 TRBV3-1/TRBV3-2 TGTGCCAGCAGCCCTGGGACTAGCGGGTACTACAATGAGCAGTTCTTC CASSPGTSGYYNEQFF
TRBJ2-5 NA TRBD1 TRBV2 TGTGCCAGCAGGCCGGGACAGGGGGTAGAGACCCAGTACTTC CASRPGQGVETQYF
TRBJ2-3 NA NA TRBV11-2 TGTGCCAGCAGCTTAGGCGGTACAGATACGCAGTATTTT CASSLGGTDTQYF
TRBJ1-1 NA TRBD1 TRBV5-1 TGCGCCAGCAGCGCGGACAGGGGCAGGGATAACACTGAAGCTTTCTTT CASSADRGRDNTEAFF
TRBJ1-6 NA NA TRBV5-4 TGTGCCAGCAGCCGCCCTGGGCCCACCTTGGATTCACCCCTCCACTTT CASSRPGPTLDSPLHF
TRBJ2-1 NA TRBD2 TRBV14 TGTGCCAGCAGCCACCTTAGCGGGAGAAGGTACAATGAGCAGTTCTTC CASSHLSGRRYNEQFF
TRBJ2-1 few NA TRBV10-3 TGTGCCATCAGTGAGAGGGGCAGTAACAATGAGCAGTTCTTC CAISERGSNNEQFF
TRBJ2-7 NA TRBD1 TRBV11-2 TGTGCCAGCAGCTTAGGAGCAGGGGGCAGGGAGCAGTACTTC CASSLGAGGREQYF
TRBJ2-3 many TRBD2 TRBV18 TGTGCCAGCTCACCGACACCGGGAGGTTCTAGCACAGATACGCAGTATTTT CASSPTPGGSSTDTQYF
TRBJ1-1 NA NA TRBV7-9 TGTGCCAGCAGCTCGACGACAGACATGAACACTGAAGCTTTCTTT CASSSTTDMNTEAFF
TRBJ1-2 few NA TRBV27 TGTGCCAGCAGTAACAGACAGACCTTTAGGGGCTACACCTTC CASSNRQTFRGYTF
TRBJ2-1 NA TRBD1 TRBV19 TGTGCCAGTAGTATGGTCGGACAGGTCGGGACCTACAATGAGCAGTTCTTC CASSMVGQVGTYNEQFF
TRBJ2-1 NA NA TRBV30 TGTGCCTGGAGGACTAGAGCCTACAATGAGCAGTTCTTC CAWRTRAYNEQFF
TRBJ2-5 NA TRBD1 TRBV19 TGTGCCAGTAGTCCGACAGGGGGGTACCAAGAGACCCAGTACTTC CASSPTGGYQETQYF
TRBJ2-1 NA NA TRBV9 TGTGCCAGCAGCGTAGGCGGGACTTCCTACAATGAGCAGTTCTTC CASSVGGTSYNEQFF
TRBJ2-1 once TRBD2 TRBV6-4 TGTGCCAGCAGTGAGGGTCGGGCTAGCGGGAGGAATGAGCAGTTCTTC CASSEGRASGRNEQFF
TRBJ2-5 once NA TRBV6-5 TGTGCCAGCAGTTACTCGTCGGACAGTAGACCCCAGTACTTC CASSYSSDSRPQYF
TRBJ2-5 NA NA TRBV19 TGTGCCAGTAGTATACGAGGGAGAGAGACCCAGTACTTC CASSIRGRETQYF
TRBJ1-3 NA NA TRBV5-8 TGTGCCAGCAGCTTGGACAGGTCTTACTCTGGAAACACCATATATTTT CASSLDRSYSGNTIYF
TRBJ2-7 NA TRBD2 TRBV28 TGTGCCAGCAGCCCACCGCCCCCGGGAGGAGAGCAGTACTTC CASSPPPPGGEQYF
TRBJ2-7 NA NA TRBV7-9 TGTGCCAGCAGCTTCTCGGGCTACGAGCAGTACTTC CASSFSGYEQYF
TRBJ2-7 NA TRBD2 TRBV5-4 TGTGCCAGCAGCGCACGGACTAGCGGGAGGGCCAGGGAGCAGTACTTC CASSARTSGRAREQYF
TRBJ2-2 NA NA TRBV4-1 TGCGCCAGCAGCCCACCTGGAGGTCCAGTTCGGGCCGGGGAGCTGTTTTTT CASSPPGGPVRAGELFF